This TCR beta chain was captured by sequencing in a study of cytomegalovirus exposure and HLA in healthy donors. V was clipped by 2 bases and J by 4 bases; unmatched bases: 2. CDR1 and CDR2 from the germline V gene are MDHEN and SYDVKM. The CDR3 is made up of 14 amino acids. In the PCR, 60 Vbeta and 13 Jbeta primers were used. Using immunoSEQ multiplex PCR, the repertoire was profiled, and TCRdb retains in-frame clones only, with some absent. In total, the table holds fewer than 150,000 clones. V gene TRBV28 combines with J gene TRBJ1-2; 9 nucleotides line up with TRBD1. Source material: PBMCs. The TCR comes from a woman aged 55-70 years in good health and CMV-seronegative. This CDR3 is CASSLDRGTYGYTF. The CDR3 bases are TGTGCCAGCAGTTTAGACAGGGGGACCTATGGCTACACCTTC.